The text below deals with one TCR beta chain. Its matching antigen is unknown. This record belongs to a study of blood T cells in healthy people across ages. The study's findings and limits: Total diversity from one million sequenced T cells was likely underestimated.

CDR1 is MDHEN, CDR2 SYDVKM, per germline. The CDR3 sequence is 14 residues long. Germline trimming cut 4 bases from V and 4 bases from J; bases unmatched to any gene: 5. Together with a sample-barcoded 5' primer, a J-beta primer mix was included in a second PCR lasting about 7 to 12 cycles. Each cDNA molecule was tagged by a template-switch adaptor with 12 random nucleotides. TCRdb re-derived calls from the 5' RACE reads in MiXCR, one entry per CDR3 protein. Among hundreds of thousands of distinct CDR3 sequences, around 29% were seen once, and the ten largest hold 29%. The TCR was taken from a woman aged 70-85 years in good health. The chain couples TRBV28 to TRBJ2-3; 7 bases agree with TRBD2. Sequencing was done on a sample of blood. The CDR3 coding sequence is TGTGCCAGCAGTTCTCTAAGCGGGGCAGATACGCAGTATTTT. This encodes CASSSLSGADTQYF.